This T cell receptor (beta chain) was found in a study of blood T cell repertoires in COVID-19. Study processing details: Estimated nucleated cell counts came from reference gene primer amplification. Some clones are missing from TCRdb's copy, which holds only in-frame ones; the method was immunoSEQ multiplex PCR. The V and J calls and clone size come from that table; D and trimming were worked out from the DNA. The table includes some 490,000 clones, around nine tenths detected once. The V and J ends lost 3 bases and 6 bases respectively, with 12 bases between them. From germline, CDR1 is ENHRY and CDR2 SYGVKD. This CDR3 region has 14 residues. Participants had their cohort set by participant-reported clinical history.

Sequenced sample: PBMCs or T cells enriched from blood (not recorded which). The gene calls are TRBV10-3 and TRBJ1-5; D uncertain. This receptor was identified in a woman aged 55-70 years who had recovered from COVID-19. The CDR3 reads CAISEMFPGQPQHF. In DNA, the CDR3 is TGTGCCATCAGTGAAATGTTCCCGGGTCAGCCCCAGCATTTT.